Listed below are T cell receptor beta chains from one sample, sequenced in a study of CXCR3-negative and CXCR3-positive naive CD8 T cells. No DNA is given; TCRdb re-called the 5' RACE reads and lists each CDR3 protein once. The specimen's table records some 54,000 distinct CDR3 sequences. Sequencing was performed on naive CXCR3+ CD8+ T cells from blood. The receptors were sampled from a human donor in good health. Some clones in this sample may be carry-over from other donors' samples. CDR3s include the opening cysteine and the closing phenylalanine or tryptophan.

CDR3: CASSVTSGGWNTGELFF
V: TRBV9
J: TRBJ2-2

CDR3: CASSQDRQGVYYEQYF
V: TRBV14
J: TRBJ2-7

CDR3: CASSPPDSSEGYTF
V: TRBV7-6
J: TRBJ1-2

CDR3: CASSLGWESPKLDQPQHF
V: TRBV7-9
J: TRBJ1-5

CDR3: CASSNPPTNCREGSYNEQFF
V: TRBV21-1
J: TRBJ2-1

CDR3: CASSQDLSGGYGYTF
V: TRBV4-1
J: TRBJ1-2

CDR3: CASSPDTYMNTEAFF
V: TRBV4-3
J: TRBJ1-1

CDR3: CASTTGAGHSYEQYF
V: TRBV6-2/TRBV6-3
J: TRBJ2-7

CDR3: CASSHGQGAYSPLHF
V: TRBV4-1
J: TRBJ1-6

CDR3: CSVEGWGQGVKTQYF
V: TRBV29-1
J: TRBJ2-5

CDR3: CAAGDVYGYTF
V: TRBV27
J: TRBJ1-2

CDR3: CASSYSWQTSTGELFF
V: TRBV6-2/TRBV6-3
J: TRBJ2-2

CDR3: CASSFVRIDEQFF
V: TRBV7-2
J: TRBJ2-1

CDR3: CASSLLPLSSYEQYF
V: TRBV4-3
J: TRBJ2-7

CDR3: CASSYSPSGDLTDTQYF
V: TRBV6-2/TRBV6-3
J: TRBJ2-3

CDR3: CASNAGGEVSAEAFF
V: TRBV6-2/TRBV6-3
J: TRBJ1-1

CDR3: CASGQYNEQFF
V: TRBV19
J: TRBJ2-1

CDR3: CASSQFRTSYNEQFF
V: TRBV14
J: TRBJ2-1

CDR3: CASSQDFSGDTQYF
V: TRBV7-8
J: TRBJ2-3

CDR3: CASSFQQADYEQYF
V: TRBV28
J: TRBJ2-7

CDR3: CASSSDRVRNGNEQFF
V: TRBV11-3
J: TRBJ2-1

CDR3: CASSPPGQGLRYGYTF
V: TRBV12-3/TRBV12-4
J: TRBJ1-2

CDR3: CASSYWRVNTEAFF
V: TRBV6-2/TRBV6-3
J: TRBJ1-1

CDR3: CASSLGTDTQYF
V: TRBV12-3/TRBV12-4
J: TRBJ2-3

CDR3: CASSLSGGLDSTYNEQFF
V: TRBV7-3
J: TRBJ2-1

CDR3: CATSRARGGNSPLHF
V: TRBV15
J: TRBJ1-6

CDR3: CASSSDRGLGAGANVLTF
V: TRBV7-8
J: TRBJ2-6

CDR3: CASRDGGLQETQYF
V: TRBV3-1
J: TRBJ2-5

CDR3: CSATMDVKHSYEQYF
V: TRBV29-1
J: TRBJ2-7

CDR3: CSVGGRGGYEQYF
V: TRBV29-1
J: TRBJ2-7

CDR3: CASSPGQYRNTEAFF
V: TRBV5-1
J: TRBJ1-1

CDR3: CASSLVAYTEAFF
V: TRBV7-2
J: TRBJ1-1

CDR3: CASSFRDKNTEAFF
V: TRBV27
J: TRBJ1-1

CDR3: CASSLQWASGGGTDTQYF
V: TRBV13
J: TRBJ2-3

CDR3: CSGRGQGSFYEQYF
V: TRBV20-1
J: TRBJ2-7

CDR3: CASSPLQMFYEQYF
V: TRBV3-1
J: TRBJ2-7

CDR3: CASSQVSSFYSTDTQYF
V: TRBV14
J: TRBJ2-3

CDR3: CASSFVRFPDTQYF
V: TRBV27
J: TRBJ2-3

CDR3: CSARDNEKLFF
V: TRBV29-1
J: TRBJ1-4

CDR3: CSARDRGFSYEQYF
V: TRBV29-1
J: TRBJ2-7

CDR3: CASSQGLSEGSYEQYF
V: TRBV14
J: TRBJ2-7

CDR3: CASRTQRGDLSTDTQYF
V: TRBV28
J: TRBJ2-3

CDR3: CASSQLEMTSGPYEQYF
V: TRBV4-2
J: TRBJ2-7

CDR3: CSARDVQGWEAFF
V: TRBV20-1
J: TRBJ1-1

CDR3: CSAGTYDSNEQFF
V: TRBV20-1
J: TRBJ2-1

CDR3: CASSLDDSGANVLTF
V: TRBV7-8
J: TRBJ2-6

CDR3: CASRETRYQPQHF
V: TRBV12-3/TRBV12-4
J: TRBJ1-5

CDR3: CASSPDRGMDYGYTF
V: TRBV4-3
J: TRBJ1-2

CDR3: CASSGARYEQYF
V: TRBV6-1
J: TRBJ2-7

CDR3: CASRPDRGNSPLHF
V: TRBV12-3/TRBV12-4
J: TRBJ1-6

CDR3: CSARDVSGSIYEQYF
V: TRBV20-1
J: TRBJ2-7

CDR3: CSAILTPRDNQETQYF
V: TRBV29-1
J: TRBJ2-5

CDR3: CASSSWGQTYGYTF
V: TRBV12-3/TRBV12-4
J: TRBJ1-2